The 18 T cell receptor beta chains below come from one sample, sequenced in a study of T cell responses to AZD1222 COVID-19 vaccine. Assay used: immunoSEQ multiplex PCR; TCRdb lists only in-frame clones, some missing. The table lists about 150,000 clones, more than 75% of them singletons. The source was peripheral blood, collected 28 days after the second AZD1222 dose. These receptors came from an adult who received the AZD1222 COVID-19 vaccine.

The chain joins TRBV18 to TRBJ1-1, with a weak D call TRBD1 (5 bases). This CDR3 region has 16 residues. Between the trimmed V and J ends, which lost 3 bases and 0 bases, there was a span of 14 bases. Germline V CDR1 and CDR2: KGHSH, LQKENI. This CDR3 reads CASSPTRGAVNTEAFF. For the CDR3, the DNA is TGTGCCAGCTCACCCACGAGGGGAGCGGTGAACACTGAAGCTTTCTTT.

The chain employs TRBV19 and TRBJ1-2; maybe TRBD1 (5 bases). V was clipped by 6 bases and J by 6 bases, with 17 bases between them. Germline V gene sequence: CDR1 LNHDA, CDR2 SQIVND (reference sequence). This CDR3 has 14 residues. The CDR3: CASSPGPSSHGYTF. The CDR3 DNA follows: TGTGCCAGTAGCCCGGGACCGAGCTCCCATGGCTACACCTTC.

V gene TRBV28 combines with J gene TRBJ2-7; perhaps D is TRBD1 or TRBD2 (5 bases each). The CDR3 is made up of 15 amino acids. Germline V lookup: CDR1 MDHEN, CDR2 SYDVKM. V shed 2 bases and J shed 0 bases, with 11 bases lying between them. DNA for the CDR3: TGTGCCAGCAGTTTAAGGGACGGGACCTCCTACGAGCAGTACTTC. Protein product: CASSLRDGTSYEQYF.

The chain uses TRBV5-1 and TRBJ1-2, with 8 bases matching TRBD1. Trimming took 0 bases from V and 0 from J; bases not matched to a gene: 10. The CDR3 runs to 18 residues. Germline CDR1 SGHRS, CDR2 YFSETQ. The CDR3, as DNA: TGCGCCAGCAGCTTGGTCCCGACAGGGGCGAACGCTAACTATGGCTACACCTTC. Translating gives CASSLVPTGANANYGYTF. Complete variable domain (other parts from reference TRBV5-1 and TRBJ1-2): KAGVTQTPRYLIKTRGQQVTLSCSPISGHRSVSWYQQTPGQGLQFLFEYFSETQRNKGNFPGRFSGRQFSNSRSEMNVSTLELGDSALYLCASSLVPTGANANYGYTFGSGTRLTVV.

J is TRBJ2-7 and V is TRBV5-1; D is perhaps TRBD1 (6 bases). Germline CDR1 is SGHRS and CDR2 is YFSETQ. Trimming pared 3 bases from V and 0 bases from J, leaving 10 bases between. The CDR3 has 14 amino acids. This CDR3 is CASSSADSSYEQYF. The CDR3 nucleotides read TGCGCCAGCAGCTCTGCGGACAGCTCCTACGAGCAGTACTTC. The entire variable domain, with the rest obtained from reference TRBV5-1 and TRBJ2-7, is as follows: KAGVTQTPRYLIKTRGQQVTLSCSPISGHRSVSWYQQTPGQGLQFLFEYFSETQRNKGNFPGRFSGRQFSNSRSEMNVSTLELGDSALYLCASSSADSSYEQYFGPGTRLTVT.

The V gene is TRBV30, the J gene TRBJ1-6, with 7 bases aligning to TRBD1. Trimming at V came to 2 bases and at J to 9 bases, leaving 7 bases not matched to a gene. CDR3 length: 14 residues. CDR1 is GTSNPN, CDR2 SVGIG, per germline (reference sequence). CDR3 region: CAWSTGDSVSPLHF. CDR3 nucleotide sequence: TGTGCCTGGAGTACAGGGGATTCTGTTTCACCCCTCCACTTT.

A single count supports this clone. The chain is built from TRBV6-2 or TRBV6-3 and TRBJ1-5; D might be TRBD1 (5 bases). V was pared by 1 base and J by 1 base, with 5 bases between. This CDR3 is 14 amino acids long. Germline V lookup: CDR1 MNHEY, CDR2 SVGEGT. CDR3 sequence: CASSYWDSNQPQHF. The DNA of the CDR3 is TGTGCCAGCAGTTACTGGGACAGCAATCAGCCCCAGCATTTT.

This chain connects TRBV9 to TRBJ1-2; a weak D match, TRBD1 (5 bases). V shed 3 bases and J shed 3 bases, with 9 bases lying between them. Germline V CDR1 and CDR2: SGDLS, YYNGEE. The CDR3 covers 13 residues. CDR3 protein: CASSERGDYGYTF. Written as DNA, the CDR3 is TGTGCCAGCAGCGAAAGGGGAGACTATGGCTACACCTTC.

The chain links TRBV6-6 to TRBJ2-5; TRBD2 agrees at 8 bases. CDR1 and CDR2 (germline): MNHNY, SVGAGI (reference sequence). After removal of 3 bases from V and 5 bases from J, the junction contained 11 bases not matched to a gene. The CDR3 totals 16 residues. The CDR3 DNA reads TGTGCCAGCAGTTATCCCGAAGAAGCGGGAGTTGAGACCCAGTACTTC. It translates to CASSYPEEAGVETQYF.

The rearrangement uses TRBV15 and TRBJ2-1; D remains unclear. Between the trimmed V and J ends, which lost 0 bases and 8 bases, there was a span of 5 bases. Per germline, CDR1 LNHNV and CDR2 YYDKDF (reference sequence). The length of the CDR3 is 12 residues. Written as DNA, the CDR3 is TGTGCCACCAGCAGAGATAGGCATGAGCAGTTCTTC. Encoded protein: CATSRDRHEQFF.

Notes on this clone: Other nucleotide sequences in the sample specify the same CDR3. This chain joins TRBV7-2 and TRBJ2-1, with D maybe TRBD2 (6 bases). The V gene's germline CDR1 is SGHTA and CDR2 FQGNSA. The CDR3 spans 14 residues. The V and J ends lost 5 bases and 1 base respectively, with 9 bases between them. CDR3 DNA sequence: TGTGCCAGCAGCCCCGGAGGGTCCTACAATGAGCAGTTCTTC. This codes for CASSPGGSYNEQFF. Complete variable domain (other parts from reference TRBV7-2 and TRBJ2-1): GAGVSQSPSNKVTEKGKDVELRCDPISGHTALYWYRQSLGQGLEFLIYFQGNSAPDKSGLPSDRFSAERTGGSVSTLTIQRTQQEDSAVYLCASSPGGSYNEQFFGPGTRLTVL.

This chain links TRBV25-1 with TRBJ2-7; unclear D gene. V was shortened by 3 bases and J by 2 bases, with 11 bases between the two germline ends. Per the germline V gene, CDR1 is MGHDK and CDR2 is SYGVNS. The CDR3 consists of 14 residues. CDR3 sequence reads: CASSDRPYPYEQYF. The CDR3 region has the DNA TGTGCCAGCAGTGACCGGCCGTATCCCTACGAGCAGTACTTC.

This chain joins TRBV30 and TRBJ1-2; tentatively, D is TRBD1 (5 bases). This CDR3 is 17 amino acids long. V was trimmed by 1 base and J by 3 bases, leaving 21 bases between them. CDR1 is GTSNPN, CDR2 SVGIG, per germline (reference sequence). CDR3 sequence (DNA): TGTGCCTGGAGTGGAGATTGGACGGGGCGCGGGGACTATGGCTACACCTTC. Translation: CAWSGDWTGRGDYGYTF.

The chain employs TRBV7-8 and TRBJ2-7; 9 nucleotides match TRBD2. CDR3 length equals 18 residues. The germline V gene encodes CDR1 SGHVS and CDR2 FQNEAQ. The junction had 9 bases not matched to a gene; V was cut back by 0 bases and J by 0 bases. The DNA of the CDR3 is TGTGCCAGCAGCTTAGCGAAGCCGGTACTAGCGGGCTCCTACGAGCAGTACTTC. Translating gives CASSLAKPVLAGSYEQYF.

This chain joins TRBV3-1 (or the pseudogene TRBV3-2) and TRBJ2-2, with TRBD2 matching 10 bases. V was clipped by 8 bases and J by 7 bases; unmatched bases: 10. Per the germline V gene, CDR1 is LGHDT and CDR2 is YNNKEL (reference sequence). This CDR3 region has 15 residues. The CDR3 loop reads CASQKREGRVGELFF. The DNA of the CDR3 is TGTGCCAGCCAAAAGCGGGAGGGACGGGTCGGGGAGCTGTTTTTT.

This chain uses TRBV19 with TRBJ1-3; 9 bases line up with TRBD1. The trim removed 5 bases at V and 0 bases at J, leaving 17 bases unmatched. CDR1 is LNHDA and CDR2 is SQIVND in the germline V gene (reference sequence). The CDR3 runs 20 residues. CDR3 in DNA: TGTGCCAGTAGTTCTGGGAGTGGGACAGGGTCCATCGTCTCTGGAAACACCATATATTTT. This gives the protein CASSSGSGTGSIVSGNTIYF.

The rearrangement joins TRBV2 to TRBJ1-3; 8 nucleotides line up with TRBD1. Trimming cost V 8 bases and J 1 base; bases outside gene matches: 7. Looked up from germline, CDR1 is SNHLY and CDR2 is FYNNEI. This CDR3 comprises 15 residues. The CDR3 DNA reads as TGTGCCAGCGGGACAGGTAAATGGTCTGGAAACACCATATATTTT. As protein: CASGTGKWSGNTIYF.

CDR3 sequence: CASSRDDSYEQYF. The CDR3, as DNA: TGTGCCAGCTCCCGGGACGACTCCTACGAGCAGTACTTC. V and J are TRBV18 and TRBJ2-7; either TRBD1 or TRBD2 may fit D (5 bases each). Trimming removed 6 bases from V and 0 bases from J, with 9 bases in between. The CDR3 loop spans 13 amino acids. Germline CDR1 is KGHSH and CDR2 is LQKENI.